This TCR beta chain stems from a study of T cell repertoires in cytomegalovirus infection. Overall study: It was the public TCR beta signatures that indicated both CMV infection and matching HLA type.

At least ten counts were recorded for this clonotype. TCRdb processed the reads anew with MiXCR; each CDR3 protein has one entry. Of more than 350,000 distinct CDR3 sequences in the sample, 25% to 40% were seen once. This TCR derives from a human donor in good health (CMV status not recorded). Some clones in this sample may be carry-over from other donors' samples. Input material: PBMCs.

In DNA, the CDR3 is TGTGCCAGCAGCTTGACGGGACCCGGGAAGACCCAGTACTTC. This codes for CASSLTGPGKTQYF. The rearrangement links TRBV7-8 to TRBJ2-5, with D perhaps TRBD1 or TRBD2 (5 bases each). Looked up from germline, CDR1 is SGHVS and CDR2 is FQNEAQ. The CDR3 is 14 residues long. Trimming took off 3 bases at V and 6 bases at J, with 14 bases between the two ends.